This entry describes one T cell receptor (beta chain). Its cognate antigen is unknown. The sample comes from a study of T cell repertoires in cytomegalovirus infection. Study context: It can be stated that public TCR beta signatures indicated CMV infection as well as a matching HLA type.

Trimming cost V 1 base and J 3 bases, with 7 bases left between them. CDR3 length equals 13 residues. The germline V gene encodes CDR1 MNHNY and CDR2 SVGAGI (reference sequence). TCRdb called the reads again in MiXCR, with one record for every CDR3 protein. The sample records some 920,000 distinct CDR3 sequences, approximately 33% being singletons. Sequencing was performed on cultured CD8+ T cells from PBMCs, taken from culture after CMV antigen stimulation. The chain combines TRBV6-6 with TRBJ2-7; D is ambiguous. This receptor was obtained from a human donor in good health (CMV status not recorded). Some clones in this sample may be carry-over from other donors' samples. The DNA of the CDR3 is TGTGCCAGCAGTTACTTGGGGTTCTACGAGCAGTACGTC. This codes for CASSYLGFYEQYV.